This TCR beta chain was captured in a study of blood T cell repertoires in COVID-19. A few counts support this clone. Sequencing used immunoSEQ multiplex PCR; TCRdb keeps in-frame clones, though not all of them. Of over 60,000 clones listed, roughly 90% were seen once; the top ten hold roughly 15%. Germline values: CDR1 MRHNA, CDR2 SNTAGT. V lost 5 bases and J 3 bases, leaving 16 bases between the germline ends. The CDR3 is 16 amino acids. This TCR came from a woman aged 80 or older with active or convalescent COVID-19. The chain recombines TRBV6-4 with TRBJ2-2; D perhaps matches TRBD1 (6 bases). The sample taken for sequencing was peripheral blood. CDR3 nucleotides: TGTGCCAGCAGTCCGACAGGAGGTGGGGACACCGGGGAGCTGTTTTTT. This codes for CASSPTGGGDTGELFF.